This TCR beta chain was sequenced during a study of blood T cell repertoires in COVID-19. Germline CDR1 SGHTA, CDR2 FQGNSA. CDR3 length equals 12 residues. V lost 6 bases to trimming and J lost 6 bases, with 10 bases between them. Ages ranged from about 18 to 89 years, with residence in some 25 US areas. In assigning cohorts, the study relied on participant-reported clinical history. During the 2 weeks before they entered the study, exposed participants had met someone with a PCR-confirmed or clinician-diagnosed COVID-19 case. Per the original data handling: Reference gene primers were amplified, and this amplification served to estimate nucleated cell counts. TCRdb keeps only in-frame clones here, not all; method: immunoSEQ multiplex PCR. V and J calls and clone size are as listed in that table; D and trimming were resolved from the DNA. Of 250,000 to 400,000 clones listed, less than 85% are singletons.

Source material: PBMCs or T cells enriched from blood (not recorded which). This sequence originates from a woman aged 25 to 39 who had been exposed to COVID-19. The chain recombines TRBV7-2 with TRBJ2-3; D possibly corresponds to TRBD1 (8 bases). The CDR3 region has the DNA TGTGCCAGCAGACAGGGGGGGGATACGCAGTATTTT. Its protein product is CASRQGGDTQYF.